Listed below are T cell receptor beta chains from one sample, sequenced in a study of identical twins. TCRdb re-derived calls from the 5' RACE reads in MiXCR, one entry per CDR3 protein. This table holds around 490,000 distinct CDR3 sequences, approximately 16% found once. These data are also associated with another study on yellow fever vaccine responses in identical twins.

The sample taken for sequencing was CD4+ T cells sorted from blood. These receptors were obtained from a young woman in good health. CDR3s include the opening cysteine and the closing phenylalanine or tryptophan. The D gene is left open where the match is weak. Size is stated for part of the rows, as once, few or many counts, or as a class when the clone is expanded.

size | J | D | V | DNA | CDR3
few | TRBJ1-1 | - | TRBV4-1 | TGCGCCAGCAGCCCCGTCGGGGCGACAGCCACCACTGAAGCTTTCTTT | CASSPVGATATTEAFF
- | TRBJ2-2 | TRBD2 | TRBV29-1 | TGCAGCGCCCCGGGATTAGCGGGGACCGGGGAGCTGTTTTTT | CSAPGLAGTGELFF
- | TRBJ2-1 | - | TRBV29-1 | TGCAGCGTTGATTCTTCTAGCGTATACAATGAGCAGTTCTTC | CSVDSSSVYNEQFF
few | TRBJ2-3 | - | TRBV5-1 | TGCGCCAGCAGCTTGGCCCTGGGGGCGCGGAGCACAGATACGCAGTATTTT | CASSLALGARSTDTQYF
few | TRBJ2-6 | TRBD1 | TRBV5-1 | TGCGCCAGCAGCGCGGGACAGGGGGCGCTTGGGGCCAACGTCCTGACTTTC | CASSAGQGALGANVLTF
- | TRBJ2-6 | TRBD1 | TRBV6-5 | TGTGCCAGCAGTTACGGACAGGGGGGCTCTGGGGCCAACGTCCTGACTTTC | CASSYGQGGSGANVLTF
- | TRBJ2-7 | TRBD2 | TRBV11-1 | TGTGCCAGCAGCTTAGCCTCCCCACTAGCGGACCCTACCTACGAGCAGTACTTC | CASSLASPLADPTYEQYF
few | TRBJ2-1 | TRBD2 | TRBV3-1 | TGTGCCAGCAGCCAAGGGGTAGCGGGGGTCAACAATGAGCAGTTCTTC | CASSQGVAGVNNEQFF
- | TRBJ1-2 | TRBD1 | TRBV7-3 | TGTGCCAGCAGCCTCCGCCCCGACAGGGGCTATGGCTACACCTTC | CASSLRPDRGYGYTF
few | TRBJ2-3 | - | TRBV5-6 | TGTGCCAGCAGCTCCACGGGACCCACAGATACGCAGTATTTT | CASSSTGPTDTQYF
- | TRBJ2-5 | - | TRBV20-1 | TGCAGTGCTAGAATGCCTACTAGCCCTCCCCAGTACTTC | CSARMPTSPPQYF
few | TRBJ2-1 | - | TRBV14 | TGTGCCAGCAGCCAGACTAGAATAGAAGACAATGAGCAGTTCTTC | CASSQTRIEDNEQFF
- | TRBJ2-2 | - | TRBV20-1 | TGCAGTGCTAGAGCCCCCCTGTTGAGGAGGAACACCGGGGAGCTGTTTTTT | CSARAPLLRRNTGELFF
few | TRBJ2-5 | - | TRBV20-1 | TGCAGTGCTAGAGAGGTAACGGAGACCCAGTACTTC | CSAREVTETQYF
- | TRBJ1-1 | - | TRBV29-1 | TGCAGCGTTCGCTTCCGCACTGAAGCTTTCTTT | CSVRFRTEAFF
many | TRBJ2-1 | - | TRBV12-3/TRBV12-4 | TGTGCCAGCACTACCGGGACTCTGAAAAACAATGAGCAGTTCTTC | CASTTGTLKNNEQFF
- | TRBJ2-1 | - | TRBV11-3 | TGTGCCAGCAGCTTAGGTGTTGCGGCTGAGCAGTTCTTC | CASSLGVAAEQFF
few | TRBJ1-1 | TRBD1 | TRBV7-9 | TGTGCCAGCAGCCCATCCGGGACAGGCGATAACACTGAAGCTTTCTTT | CASSPSGTGDNTEAFF
few | TRBJ1-2 | TRBD1 | TRBV10-3 | TGTGCCATCAGTTCCCCGGACAGGGGGCTAGACTATGGCTACACCTTC | CAISSPDRGLDYGYTF
many | TRBJ1-1 | - | TRBV7-9 | TGTGCCAGCAGCCAAACCTGGGGGACTGAAGCTTTCTTT | CASSQTWGTEAFF
few | TRBJ2-3 | - | TRBV5-8 | TGTGCCAGCAGTCCCGGGACAACTAATACGCAGTATTTT | CASSPGTTNTQYF
few | TRBJ1-1 | - | TRBV7-9 | TGTGCCAGCAGCCTCGCGGTGACTGAAGCTTTCTTT | CASSLAVTEAFF
many | TRBJ2-5 | - | TRBV20-1 | TGCAGTGCTAGAGATCGGGAGACCCAGTACTTC | CSARDRETQYF
- | TRBJ2-3 | - | TRBV10-3 | TGTGCCATCAGTGACCCCGCCGGGGTGACAGATACGCAGTATTTT | CAISDPAGVTDTQYF
many | TRBJ2-1 | TRBD2 | TRBV12-3/TRBV12-4 | TGTGCCAGCAGTTTAATGGCTAGCGGGGGTCGGGAGCAGTTCTTC | CASSLMASGGREQFF
many | TRBJ2-2 | - | TRBV12-3/TRBV12-4 | TGTGCCAGCGGGACATCCGACACCGGGGAGCTGTTTTTT | CASGTSDTGELFF
few | TRBJ1-2 | - | TRBV6-1 | TGTGCCAGCAGTGAAGCGGGGAGCAGACTCTATGGCTACACCTTC | CASSEAGSRLYGYTF
- | TRBJ2-3 | TRBD2 | TRBV6-1 | TGTGCCAGCACCATAGCGGGGAGCACAGATACGCAGTATTTT | CASTIAGSTDTQYF
- | TRBJ2-2 | - | TRBV20-1 | TGCAGTGCTAGATCTAGGGTGGGGGAGCTGTTTTTT | CSARSRVGELFF
- | TRBJ1-1 | - | TRBV3-1 | TGTGCCAGCAGCCAACGGAGGGGCACTGAAGCTTTCTTT | CASSQRRGTEAFF
- | TRBJ2-1 | TRBD1 | TRBV28 | TGTGCCAGCAGTAGACAGGGCCCGATGTTCTTC | CASSRQGPMFF
- | TRBJ1-5 | - | TRBV6-1 | TGTGCCAGCGATTGGCCAGGGCATAATCAGCCCCAGCATTTT | CASDWPGHNQPQHF
few | TRBJ2-2 | TRBD2 | TRBV12-3/TRBV12-4 | TGTGCCAGCAGTTTACTAGGGACTAGCGGGAGCAGGACCGGGGAGCTGTTTTTT | CASSLLGTSGSRTGELFF
- | TRBJ2-3 | - | TRBV7-3 | TGTGCCAGCAGCCCGGGGAAGAGCGGATCCACAGATACGCAGTATTTT | CASSPGKSGSTDTQYF
- | TRBJ1-1 | - | TRBV6-2/TRBV6-3 | TGTGCCAGCATGGTCGGACATCAAAAGGGTGAAGCTTTCTTT | CASMVGHQKGEAFF
few | TRBJ2-5 | TRBD2 | TRBV2 | TGTGCCAGCAGTCACCGATACCTAGCGGATCCCCAAGAGACCCAGTACTTC | CASSHRYLADPQETQYF
- | TRBJ2-7 | - | TRBV7-2 | TGTGCCAGCAGCTTAGTTGGACAAAAGAACGAGCAGTACTTC | CASSLVGQKNEQYF
- | TRBJ2-3 | TRBD2 | TRBV11-1 | TGTGCCAGCAGCCTCCGACTAGCGGGGGGCCTTAGCACAGATACGCAGTATTTT | CASSLRLAGGLSTDTQYF
- | TRBJ2-3 | TRBD2 | TRBV20-1 | TGCAGTGCTTTTAGCGGGGGGGCCGCAGATACGCAGTATTTT | CSAFSGGAADTQYF
- | TRBJ1-6 | - | TRBV4-1 | TGCGCCAGCAGCCATGGGGCTGGCCCACCCCTCCACTTT | CASSHGAGPPLHF